The 31 T cell receptor beta chains presented below share a single source sample, sequenced in a study of beta chain features in type 1 diabetes. Of the isolated RNA, all was reverse transcribed, and so the sequenced material was expressed TCRB transcripts. TCRdb's table, derived via immunoSEQ multiplex PCR, lists solely in-frame clones and lacks some. The sample yields about 220,000 clones, roughly a tenth seen once. Material for sequencing was central memory CD4+ T cells from blood. The receptors were gathered from a man younger than 30 in good health.

This clone was counted only a few times. This chain joins TRBV4-3 and TRBJ2-2, with D unclear. Germline values: CDR1 LGHNA, CDR2 YSLEER. The V end was cut by 1 base, the J end by 2 bases, with 5 bases between. The CDR3 is 14 residues long. CDR3 in DNA: TGCGCCAGCAGCCAAGTCCGAAACACCGGGGAGCTGTTTTTT. This encodes CASSQVRNTGELFF.

This clone was observed at least ten times. V gene TRBV6-6 combines with J gene TRBJ2-7; tentatively, D is TRBD1 (6 bases). CDR1 and CDR2 (germline): MNHNY, SVGAGI (reference sequence). Trimming shortened V by 6 bases and J by 3 bases, and 15 bases separated the two germline ends. The CDR3 has 14 residues. As DNA, the CDR3 is TGTGCCAGCAGCCCGGGACACCTGATCTACGAGCAGTACTTC. Translating gives CASSPGHLIYEQYF.

This chain connects TRBV30 to TRBJ1-4; D ambiguous. The germline V and J ends were trimmed by 2 bases and 8 bases, with 12 bases remaining between them. There are 13 residues in the CDR3. Germline CDR1 and CDR2: GTSNPN and SVGIG (reference sequence). The CDR3 DNA reads TGTGCCTGGAGTCGGGTCCCAAGGGAAAAACTGTTTTTT. Translating it yields CAWSRVPREKLFF.

The chain has TRBV6-5 and TRBJ2-5; D gene unclear. Germline V gene lookup returns CDR1 MNHEY and CDR2 SVGAGI. Trimming shortened V by 0 bases and J by 3 bases, and 11 bases separated the two germline ends. The CDR3 totals 15 residues. CDR3 nucleotides: TGTGCCAGCAGTTACTCGTACGCCCGGAAAGAGACCCAGTACTTC. Protein: CASSYSYARKETQYF.

The chain combines TRBV6-5 with TRBJ2-1, with 9 bases identical to TRBD2. The J segment lost 7 bases and the V segment lost 7 bases, leaving 5 bases of the junction unmatched. The CDR3 has 13 residues. Germline assignment: CDR1 MNHEY and CDR2 SVGAGI. In DNA, the CDR3 is TGTGCCAGCAAGACTAGCGGAGTTAATGAGCAGTTCTTC. Its protein product is CASKTSGVNEQFF.

This clone came up a few times. The chain has TRBV30 and TRBJ2-3, with 7 nucleotides matching TRBD2. This CDR3 spans 16 amino acids. The germline gives CDR1 GTSNPN, CDR2 SVGIG (reference sequence). V lost 5 bases, J lost 0 bases, and 11 bases stayed unmatched. This chain's CDR3 is CAWGPLLAASTDTQYF. CDR3 bases: TGTGCCTGGGGACCCCTCCTAGCGGCTAGCACAGATACGCAGTATTTT.

V gene TRBV7-2 combines with J gene TRBJ2-2; the D call may be TRBD1 or TRBD2 (5 bases each). Germline CDR1 is SGHTA and CDR2 is FQGNSA. There are 16 residues in the CDR3. V gave up 5 bases and J gave up 0 bases, with 13 bases separating them. The CDR3 here is CASSSGQRTNTGELFF. CDR3 in DNA: TGTGCCAGCAGCAGCGGACAAAGAACGAACACCGGGGAGCTGTTTTTT.

The chain joins TRBV30 to TRBJ1-2, with a tentative D call TRBD1 (5 bases). Germline CDR1 is GTSNPN and CDR2 is SVGIG (reference sequence). Trimming removed 7 bases at V and 0 bases at J, with 9 bases between. The CDR3 length is 12 residues. For the CDR3, the DNA is TGTGCCTTGACAGTAGCTAACTATGGCTACACCTTC. Amino acid sequence: CALTVANYGYTF.

The V call is TRBV6-5, the J call TRBJ1-2; 9 positions agree with TRBD1. The CDR3 is 12 amino acids. Trimming removed 6 bases from V and 13 bases from J; junction bases left unmatched: 9. Germline-derived CDR1 and CDR2 are MNHEY and SVGAGI. In DNA form, the CDR3 reads TGTGCCAGCAGATCCGACAGGGGGTCTTGCACCTTC. Its translation is CASRSDRGSCTF.

The chain uses TRBV5-1 and TRBJ2-2; 12 nucleotides match TRBD2. Trimming cost V 2 bases and J 4 bases; bases outside gene matches: 3. This CDR3 is 16 amino acids long. Germline-derived CDR1 and CDR2 are SGHRS and YFSETQ. DNA for the CDR3: TGCGCCAGCAGCTTCCTACTAGCGGGAGGCACCGGGGAGCTGTTTTTT. Translated, it gives CASSFLLAGGTGELFF.

CDR3: CASSAESVILSEQFF. In DNA, the CDR3 is TGTGCCAGCAGTGCAGAAAGTGTCATTCTCAGTGAGCAGTTCTTC. This chain joins TRBV6-1 and TRBJ2-1; D call uncertain. CDR3 length: 15 residues. Trimming took 4 bases from V and 9 from J, leaving 19 bases between them. The germline CDR1 and CDR2 sequences are MNHNS and SASEGT.

This clone was picked up a small number of times. A much larger clone sits a single nucleotide away, making a read error possible. The chain employs TRBV29-1 and TRBJ2-1, with a weak D call TRBD2 (6 bases). CDR1 SQVTM and CDR2 ANQGSEA come from the germline V gene. The CDR3 sequence is 18 residues long. The CDR3 is CSGEERQGEAGWYNEQFF. DNA for the CDR3: TGCAGCGGTGAAGAGCGTCAGGGAGAGGCGGGATGGTACAATGAGCAGTTCTTC.

This clone was detected only a few times. V and J are TRBV11-2 and TRBJ1-3, with D possibly TRBD1 on 5 matching bases. Trimming removed 3 bases from V and 3 bases from J, with 6 bases in between. Per germline, CDR1 SGHAT and CDR2 FQNNGV. This CDR3 has 13 amino acids. CDR3 in amino acids: CASSLTVGNTIYF. As DNA, the CDR3 is TGTGCCAGCAGCTTGACAGTTGGAAACACCATATATTTT.

The CDR3 DNA reads as TGTGCCAGCAGCGGCGACGTCTCCTACAATGAGCAGTTCTTC. This encodes CASSGDVSYNEQFF. The V call is TRBV7-2, the J call TRBJ2-1; no clear D gene. V gave up 5 bases and J gave up 0 bases, with 8 bases separating them. In germline, CDR1 is SGHTA, CDR2 FQGNSA. The CDR3 is made up of 14 amino acids.

The chain has TRBV5-6 and TRBJ2-1; TRBD1 is a possible D gene (6 bases). This CDR3 is built from 15 residues. CDR1 SGHDT and CDR2 YYEEEE come from the germline V gene. Deletions cut 4 bases from V and 0 bases from J, with 11 bases between. CDR3 sequence reads: CASSVGQSSYNEQFF. CDR3 coding DNA: TGTGCCAGCAGCGTAGGACAGAGCTCCTACAATGAGCAGTTCTTC. Variable domain in full (rest from reference TRBV5-6 and TRBJ2-1): DAGVTQSPTHLIKTRGQQVTLRCSPKSGHDTVSWYQQALGQGPQFIFQYYEEEERQRGNFPDRFSGHQFPNYSSELNVNALLLGDSALYLCASSVGQSSYNEQFFGPGTRLTVL.

A few counts support this clone. The V call is TRBV30, the J call TRBJ1-2; tentative D call: TRBD1 (5 bases). V was trimmed by 2 bases and J by 4 bases, leaving 11 bases between them. Germline V CDR1 and CDR2: GTSNPN, SVGIG (reference sequence). CDR3 size: 13 residues. The CDR3 nucleotides are TGTGCCTGGAGTAACCAGGGTGGCTATGGCTACACCTTC. Encoded protein: CAWSNQGGYGYTF.

This clone occurred a few times. The rearrangement joins TRBV19 to TRBJ2-5, with unresolved D. The CDR3 loop spans 15 amino acids. Trimming stripped 4 bases from V and 5 bases from J, with 17 bases between. Germline values: CDR1 LNHDA, CDR2 SQIVND (reference sequence). The chain's CDR3 is CASSKEFRTVETQYF. The CDR3 DNA sequence: TGTGCCAGTAGTAAGGAATTTAGGACCGTGGAGACCCAGTACTTC.

V is TRBV9 and J is TRBJ2-5; D is uncertain. The CDR3 consists of 13 residues. The germline V and J ends were trimmed by 7 bases and 0 bases, with 10 bases remaining between them. In germline, CDR1 is SGDLS, CDR2 YYNGEE. This CDR3 is CASSRAYQETQYF. DNA for the CDR3: TGTGCCAGCTCCCGAGCCTACCAAGAGACCCAGTACTTC.

The V gene is TRBV14, the J gene TRBJ2-3; perhaps TRBD2 as D (5 bases). Germline loops: CDR1 SGHDN, CDR2 FVKESK. V lost 3 bases to trimming and J lost 1 base, with 14 bases between them. The CDR3 runs 16 residues. CDR3 DNA sequence: TGTGCCAGCAGCCAGGTTCTAGCAAGACGCACAGATACGCAGTATTTT. Protein: CASSQVLARRTDTQYF.

The chain carries TRBV27 and TRBJ2-5, with D hard to call. V lost 6 bases, J lost 5 bases, and 19 bases lay in between. This CDR3 has 15 residues. Germline CDR1 MNHEY, CDR2 SMNVEV (reference sequence). CDR3 DNA: TGTGCCAGCAGCCTAGACTTATATGACGTGGAGACCCAGTACTTC. This translates into CASSLDLYDVETQYF.

V gene TRBV30 combines with J gene TRBJ2-1; D remains ambiguous. This CDR3 spans 16 amino acids. The germline CDR1 and CDR2 sequences are GTSNPN and SVGIG (reference sequence). Trimming took off 0 bases at V and 9 bases at J, with 21 bases between the two ends. The CDR3 spells CAWSVDGVGLWSEQFF. CDR3 nucleotides: TGTGCCTGGAGTGTGGATGGGGTGGGTTTGTGGTCTGAGCAGTTCTTC. The whole variable domain, remainder taken from reference TRBV30 and TRBJ2-1, is SQTIHQWPATLVQPVGSPLSLECTVEGTSNPNLYWYRQAAGRGLQLLFYSVGIGQISSEVPQNLSASRPQDRQFILSSKKLLLSDSGFYLCAWSVDGVGLWSEQFFGPGTRLTVL.

This clone has a handful of counts. This probably arose from a read error, given a far larger clone one base away. The V gene is TRBV5-4, the J gene TRBJ2-1, with D tentatively TRBD2 (5 bases). V shed 0 bases and J shed 1 base, with 17 bases lying between them. Germline CDR1 SGHNT, CDR2 YYREEE (reference sequence). This CDR3 spans 18 amino acids. CDR3 sequence (DNA): TGTGCCAGCAGCTTGGAAGGTCCTAGCCCCTTATCCTACAATGAGCAGTTCTTC. It codes for CASSLEGPSPLSYNEQFF.

This clone has a handful of counts. The CDR3 sequence is CASSETGQSPYGYTF. CDR3 bases: TGCGCCAGCAGTGAGACCGGACAGTCACCATATGGCTACACCTTC. The rearrangement joins TRBV10-1 to TRBJ1-2; D possibly corresponds to TRBD1 (6 bases). Germline CDR1 and CDR2: WNHNN and SYGVQD (reference sequence). V was cut by 2 bases and J by 5 bases, with 15 bases left in between. The CDR3 has 15 amino acids.

This clone occurred a few times. The chain recombines TRBV5-4 with TRBJ2-4, with D unclear. Looked up from germline, CDR1 is SGHNT and CDR2 is YYREEE (reference sequence). The ends were cut back, 4 bases at V and 4 bases at J, with 3 bases in the middle. CDR3 length equals 11 residues. CDR3 bases: TGTGCCAGCAGCGTAAAAAACATTCAGTACTTC. This translates into CASSVKNIQYF.

This clone showed up just a few times. This chain joins TRBV25-1 and TRBJ2-7; no clear D. Germline V gene sequence: CDR1 MGHDK, CDR2 SYGVNS. CDR3 length equals 11 residues. V dropped 4 bases and J dropped 4 bases, with 5 bases sitting between them. CDR3: CASSVLYEQYF. Here the CDR3 DNA reads TGTGCCAGCAGTGTCCTGTACGAGCAGTACTTC.

This clone was seen a handful of times. This chain's CDR3 is CASSPLVAPDTQYF. As DNA, the CDR3 is TGCGCCAGCAGCCCCTTGGTGGCCCCAGATACGCAGTATTTT. The chain is built from TRBV4-1 and TRBJ2-3, with D unclear. Germline loops: CDR1 MGHRA, CDR2 YSYEKL. This CDR3 comprises 14 residues. Trimming took 4 bases from V and 4 from J, leaving 12 bases between them.

The sample holds many counts of this clone. The J gene is TRBJ2-2, the V gene TRBV15, with D unclear. Per the germline V gene, CDR1 is LNHNV and CDR2 is YYDKDF (reference sequence). Deletions cut 0 bases from V and 4 bases from J, with 15 bases between. This CDR3 has 17 amino acids. CDR3 DNA sequence: TGTGCCACCAGCAGAGATCCGTTTCAGTCGACCACCGGGGAGCTGTTTTTT. Amino acids: CATSRDPFQSTTGELFF.

This clone was observed a few times. CDR3 sequence: CAWIRVNYGYTF. The DNA for the CDR3 is TGTGCCTGGATCCGGGTTAACTATGGCTACACCTTC. The chain carries TRBV30 and TRBJ1-2; no firm D call. V gave up 4 bases and J gave up 1 base, with 7 bases separating them. Germline assignment: CDR1 GTSNPN and CDR2 SVGIG (reference sequence). The CDR3 totals 12 residues.

V and J are TRBV15 and TRBJ1-2; the D is unclear. The CDR3 length is 15 residues. Germline V gene data show CDR1 as LNHNV and CDR2 as YYDKDF (reference sequence). Trimming took off 0 bases at V and 5 bases at J, with 13 bases between the two ends. CDR3 bases: TGTGCCACCAGCAGAGATAGTCGGACGAGTTATGGCTACACCTTC. Amino acid sequence: CATSRDSRTSYGYTF.

Turning to this clone: The same CDR3 is also encoded by other DNA sequences in this sample. CDR3 DNA: TGTGCCTGGAGTAGGCCCGGTTTGCGATCGGCAGATACGCAGTATTTT. It is translated as CAWSRPGLRSADTQYF. V gene TRBV30 combines with J gene TRBJ2-3; the D is unclear. CDR1 is GTSNPN, CDR2 SVGIG, per germline (reference sequence). The CDR3 sequence is 16 residues long. Trimming took off 2 bases at V and 4 bases at J, with 19 bases between the two ends.

As regards this clone: With a much larger clone just one base away, this may be a read error. The rearrangement links TRBV10-3 to TRBJ2-1; 10 bases match TRBD2. V lost 6 bases to trimming and J lost 3 bases; unmatched junction nucleotides: 5. Germline CDR1 and CDR2: ENHRY and SYGVKD. CDR3 length: 15 residues. CDR3 residues: CAIRPSGRGYNEQFF. The CDR3 bases are TGTGCCATCAGGCCTAGCGGGAGAGGCTACAATGAGCAGTTCTTC.